This passage covers 6 T cell receptor beta chains from one sample sequenced in a study of blood T cell repertoires in COVID-19 (TCRdb year 2020). Libraries were made using the immunoSEQ multiplex PCR assay. TCRdb took this table from immuneACCESS and kept in-frame rearrangements with V and J called. Such tables lack part of the clones; where checked against another copy, unresolved V genes explain under half of the gap, and the rest is unexplained. Present in this sample are approximately 150,000 clones, around four fifths of which were seen just once. The leading ten clones occupy roughly 13% of the sample. Material: peripheral blood. These receptor sequences come from a man aged 65 to 85 who had recovered from COVID-19.

V usage is TRBV5-1 and J usage is TRBJ2-3; D not certain. This CDR3 is built from 14 residues. V shed 4 bases and J shed 2 bases, with 11 bases lying between them. The germline CDR1 and CDR2 sequences are SGHRS and YFSETQ. The CDR3: CASSPPETTDTQYF. The CDR3 DNA sequence: TGCGCCAGCAGCCCGCCGGAGACCACAGATACGCAGTATTTT. Full variable domain (outside the CDR3, taken from reference TRBV5-1 and TRBJ2-3): KAGVTQTPRYLIKTRGQQVTLSCSPISGHRSVSWYQQTPGQGLQFLFEYFSETQRNKGNFPGRFSGRQFSNSRSEMNVSTLELGDSALYLCASSPPETTDTQYFGPGTRLTVL.

On this clone: Relative to the germline gene, one junction end is altered; a read error may explain this. The chain links TRBV7-7 to TRBJ2-1; 10 nucleotides line up with TRBD1. In germline, CDR1 is SSHAT, CDR2 FNYEAQ (reference sequence). The CDR3 is made up of 13 amino acids. Here the CDR3 reads CASSTDRGNEQFF. The CDR3 DNA follows: TGTGCTAGCAGCACGGACAGGGGGAATGAGCAGTTCTTC.

This chain connects TRBV28 to TRBJ2-7, with D possibly TRBD1 on 5 matching bases. Germline CDR1 and CDR2: MDHEN and SYDVKM. V was pared by 5 bases and J by 0 bases, with 17 bases between. The CDR3 is 16 amino acids. CDR3 sequence (DNA): TGTGCCAGCAGTAGGGGCCCGGCCCTGAGCTCCTACGAGCAGTACTTC. Translation: CASSRGPALSSYEQYF.

A few counts support this clone. The CDR3 loop is CASSPGGQMNTEAFF. CDR3 nucleotides: TGTGCCAGCAGCCCAGGGGGACAGATGAACACTGAAGCTTTCTTT. This chain connects TRBV7-8 to TRBJ1-1, with 7 bases identical to TRBD1. This CDR3 has 15 residues. Germline V gives CDR1 SGHVS, CDR2 FQNEAQ. V was pared by 5 bases and J by 0 bases, with 6 bases of the junction left unmatched.

The V and J genes are TRBV18 and TRBJ1-5, with TRBD1 matching over 9 bases. The CDR3 contains 16 residues. The trim removed 3 bases at V and 7 bases at J, leaving 10 bases unmatched. Germline lookup yields CDR1 KGHSH and CDR2 LQKENI. As DNA, the CDR3 is TGTGCCAGCTCACCGCGAGCGGACAGGGGAGGGCAGCCCCAGCATTTT. This translates into CASSPRADRGGQPQHF.

This chain joins TRBV7-6 and TRBJ2-1; D is undetermined. Germline V gene data show CDR1 as SGHVS and CDR2 as FNYEAQ. This CDR3 has 16 residues. The germline V and J ends were trimmed by 1 base and 0 bases, with 10 bases remaining between them. The CDR3 region is CASSLEGHSSYNEQFF. CDR3 coding DNA: TGTGCCAGCAGCTTAGAAGGCCACAGCTCCTACAATGAGCAGTTCTTC.